The 14 T cell receptor beta chains given below trace back to one sample, sequenced in a study of human T cells and chemical hapten exposure. Specified time point: patch test 1, 2 weeks after DPC sensitization. Treatment here: therapeutic diphenylcyclopropenone sensitization with weekly scalp DPC. TCRdb analysed the RACE reads with MiXCR anew, one entry per CDR3 protein. Of around 150,000 distinct CDR3 sequences listed, approximately 14% are singletons. The source was whole blood, collected in connection with sensitization to the hapten diphenylcyclopropenone (DPC). These receptors all come from a woman aged 25 to 39 with alopecia areata. Some clones in this sample may be carry-over from other donors' samples.

This clonotype was recorded a few times. The chain carries TRBV28 and TRBJ2-7, with 7 bases aligning to TRBD1. J lost 6 bases, V lost 6 bases, and 11 bases had no gene match. Germline V CDR1 and CDR2: MDHEN, SYDVKM. The CDR3 has 14 residues. The CDR3 region is CASRPGQSHTEQYF. CDR3 bases: TGTGCCAGCAGACCGGGACAGAGTCACACCGAGCAGTACTTC.

This clonotype has only a few counts. The chain carries TRBV3-1 and TRBJ2-5; D unresolved. The germline V gene has CDR1 LGHDT and CDR2 YNNKEL (reference sequence). There are 15 residues in the CDR3. Trimming pared 1 base from V and 6 bases from J, leaving 15 bases between. Here the CDR3 reads CASSQAQNLGKTQYF. In DNA, the CDR3 is TGTGCCAGCAGCCAAGCTCAGAACCTGGGGAAGACCCAGTACTTC.

This clonotype has only a few counts. The rearrangement links TRBV28 to TRBJ1-1, with TRBD1 matching 8 bases. Losses at the gene ends were 4 bases for V and 4 bases for J; bases not matched to a gene: 2. CDR3 length: 13 residues. The germline V gene encodes CDR1 MDHEN and CDR2 SYDVKM. The CDR3 DNA reads TGTGCCAGCAGTTCCGGACAGGGCACTGAAGCTTTCTTT. Amino acid sequence: CASSSGQGTEAFF.

The rearrangement joins TRBV5-1 to TRBJ2-5, with 8 bases lining up with TRBD1. V was clipped by 3 bases and J by 2 bases; unmatched bases: 9. CDR1 and CDR2 from the germline V gene are SGHRS and YFSETQ. The CDR3 runs 16 residues. CDR3 bases: TGCGCCAGCAGCTCAGGACAGGGAAGTGTACAAGAGACCCAGTACTTC. Amino acids: CASSSGQGSVQETQYF.

This sequence joins TRBV6-5 and TRBJ2-4, with 8 positions matching TRBD1. This CDR3 has 15 amino acids. Germline-derived CDR1 and CDR2 are MNHEY and SVGAGI. J was trimmed by 9 bases and V by 0 bases; bases with no gene match: 7. The chain's CDR3 is CASSYSGRQGPIQYF. CDR3 sequence (DNA): TGTGCCAGCAGTTACTCGGGGCGACAGGGGCCCATTCAGTACTTC.

V usage is TRBV7-2 and J usage is TRBJ2-1; D gene ambiguous. V was trimmed by 1 base and J by 9 bases, leaving 10 bases between them. This CDR3 has 13 residues. Germline V gene sequence: CDR1 SGHTA, CDR2 FQGNSA. The CDR3 sequence: CASSLGALAEQFF. The CDR3 DNA follows: TGTGCCAGCAGCTTAGGGGCTTTGGCTGAGCAGTTCTTC.

V and J are TRBV19 and TRBJ2-4, with 12 bases matching TRBD2. The V gene end was trimmed by 6 bases and the J gene end by 8 bases; junction bases not matched to a gene: 11. This CDR3 is 16 amino acids long. From germline, CDR1 is LNHDA and CDR2 SQIVND (reference sequence). CDR3 in amino acids: CASRPGRLAGDDIQYF. CDR3 DNA: TGTGCCAGTAGACCGGGGAGACTAGCGGGAGATGACATTCAGTACTTC.

This clonotype was detected only a few times. This chain joins TRBV2 and TRBJ2-2; D possibly corresponds to TRBD2 (5 bases). CDR1 is SNHLY, CDR2 FYNNEI, per germline. The CDR3 totals 13 residues. The ends were cut back, 2 bases at V and 7 bases at J, with 8 bases in the middle. DNA for the CDR3: TGTGCCAGCAGTGAATCACGGGGCGGGGAGCTGTTTTTT. Residues: CASSESRGGELFF.

This clonotype was counted between two and nine times. This chain connects TRBV7-2 to TRBJ1-5; 7 bases align to TRBD1. Germline values: CDR1 SGHTA, CDR2 FQGNSA. V lost 0 bases, J lost 0 bases, and 5 bases stayed unmatched. CDR3 length equals 17 residues. The CDR3 loop is CASSLARDRFSNQPQHF. As DNA, the CDR3 is TGTGCCAGCAGCTTAGCGCGGGACAGATTTAGCAATCAGCCCCAGCATTTT.

This clonotype was observed at least ten times. J is TRBJ2-7 and V is TRBV4-2, with 7 bases identical to TRBD1. Losses at the gene ends were 0 bases for V and 0 bases for J; bases not matched to a gene: 5. CDR3 length: 16 amino acids. Germline V gene sequence: CDR1 LGHNA, CDR2 YNFKEQ. The CDR3 sequence: CASSQDGTEVSYEQYF. CDR3 coding DNA: TGTGCCAGCAGCCAAGATGGGACAGAGGTCTCCTACGAGCAGTACTTC.

The chain uses TRBV27 and TRBJ1-1; possibly TRBD1 for D (5 bases). CDR1 MNHEY and CDR2 SMNVEV come from the germline V gene (reference sequence). V was cut by 4 bases and J by 4 bases, with 10 bases left in between. The CDR3 consists of 13 residues. The CDR3 region has the DNA TGTGCCAGCAGTTGGCAGGGATCCACTGAAGCTTTCTTT. Its translation: CASSWQGSTEAFF.

This clonotype was observed many times. The chain carries TRBV20-1 and TRBJ1-1, with 9 bases aligning to TRBD1. This CDR3 is built from 13 residues. The trim removed 4 bases at V and 8 bases at J, leaving 8 bases unmatched. Germline loops: CDR1 DFQATT, CDR2 SNEGSKA (reference sequence). The CDR3 loop is CSATPGQGAEAFF. In nucleotides, the CDR3 is TGCAGTGCTACCCCGGGACAGGGAGCCGAAGCTTTCTTT.

The rearrangement joins TRBV12-3 or TRBV12-4 to TRBJ1-2; tentatively, D is TRBD1 (5 bases). Trimming cost V 6 bases and J 5 bases, with 13 bases left between them. CDR3 length: 13 residues. CDR3 bases: TGTGCCAGCAGCCGCTCCAGGGCGTATGGCTACACCTTC. Translated: CASSRSRAYGYTF.

Only a few counts were recorded for this clonotype. The chain's CDR3 is CASGMGATEAFF. CDR3 in DNA: TGTGCCAGCGGTATGGGGGCCACTGAAGCTTTCTTT. The chain links TRBV2 to TRBJ1-1; D perhaps matches TRBD1 (6 bases). This CDR3 spans 12 amino acids. Germline V gene sequence: CDR1 SNHLY, CDR2 FYNNEI. Deletions cut 8 bases from V and 4 bases from J, with 11 bases between.